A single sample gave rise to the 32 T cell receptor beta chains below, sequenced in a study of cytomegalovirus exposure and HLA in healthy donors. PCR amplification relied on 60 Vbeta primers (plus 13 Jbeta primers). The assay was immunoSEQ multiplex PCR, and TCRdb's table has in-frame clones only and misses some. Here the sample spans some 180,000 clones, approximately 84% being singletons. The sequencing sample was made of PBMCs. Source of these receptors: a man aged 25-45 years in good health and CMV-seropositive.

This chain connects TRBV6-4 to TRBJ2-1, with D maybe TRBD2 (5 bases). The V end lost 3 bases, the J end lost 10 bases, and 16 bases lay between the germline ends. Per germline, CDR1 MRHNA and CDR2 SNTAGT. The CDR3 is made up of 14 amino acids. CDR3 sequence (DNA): TGTGCCAGCAGTGAAGTACTAGGGTCGGGGGAGCAGTTCTTC. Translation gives CASSEVLGSGEQFF.

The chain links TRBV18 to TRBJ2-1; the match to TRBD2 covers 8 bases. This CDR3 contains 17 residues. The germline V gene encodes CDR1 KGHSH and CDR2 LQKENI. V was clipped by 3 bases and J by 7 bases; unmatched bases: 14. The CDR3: CASSPPRSQGLGNEQFF. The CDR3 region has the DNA TGTGCCAGCTCACCGCCGAGGTCTCAGGGACTAGGGAATGAGCAGTTCTTC.

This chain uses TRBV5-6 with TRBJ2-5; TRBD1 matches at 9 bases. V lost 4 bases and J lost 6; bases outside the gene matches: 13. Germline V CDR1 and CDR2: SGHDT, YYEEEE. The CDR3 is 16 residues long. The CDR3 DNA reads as TGTGCCAGCAGCCATGGGAAACAGGGGGCATGGAAGACCCAGTACTTC. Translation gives CASSHGKQGAWKTQYF.

CDR3 nucleotides: TGTGCCAGCAGCTGGGACAGGGTATATTCACCCCTCCACTTT. Its translation is CASSWDRVYSPLHF. The V gene is TRBV7-2, the J gene TRBJ1-6; 9 bases agree with TRBD1. V dropped 4 bases and J dropped 8; count of bases not matched to a gene: 3. The CDR3 runs 14 residues. Germline V gene lookup returns CDR1 SGHTA and CDR2 FQGNSA.

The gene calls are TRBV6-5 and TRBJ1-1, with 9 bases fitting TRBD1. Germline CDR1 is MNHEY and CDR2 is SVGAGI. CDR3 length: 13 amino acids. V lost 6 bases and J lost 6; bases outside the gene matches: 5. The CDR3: CASSRDRESEAFF. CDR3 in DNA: TGTGCCAGCAGCCGGGACAGGGAGTCTGAAGCTTTCTTT.

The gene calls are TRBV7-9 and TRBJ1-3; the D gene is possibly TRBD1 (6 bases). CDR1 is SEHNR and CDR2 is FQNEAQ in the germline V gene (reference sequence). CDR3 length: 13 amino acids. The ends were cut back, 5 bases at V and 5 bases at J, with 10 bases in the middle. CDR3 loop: CASSPGHRNTIYF. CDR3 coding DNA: TGTGCCAGCAGCCCGGGACATCGAAACACCATATATTTT.

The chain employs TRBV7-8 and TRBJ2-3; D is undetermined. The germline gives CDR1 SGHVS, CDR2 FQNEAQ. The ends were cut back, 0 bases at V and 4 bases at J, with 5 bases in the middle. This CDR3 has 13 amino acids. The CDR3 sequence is CASSLAQADTQYF. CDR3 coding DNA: TGTGCCAGCAGCTTAGCTCAGGCAGATACGCAGTATTTT.

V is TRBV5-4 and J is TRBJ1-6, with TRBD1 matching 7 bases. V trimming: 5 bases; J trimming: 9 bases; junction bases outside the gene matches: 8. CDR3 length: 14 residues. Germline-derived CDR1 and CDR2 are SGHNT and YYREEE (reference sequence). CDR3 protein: CASSPGQVASPLHF. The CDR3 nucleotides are TGTGCCAGCAGTCCCGGACAGGTGGCTTCACCCCTCCACTTT.

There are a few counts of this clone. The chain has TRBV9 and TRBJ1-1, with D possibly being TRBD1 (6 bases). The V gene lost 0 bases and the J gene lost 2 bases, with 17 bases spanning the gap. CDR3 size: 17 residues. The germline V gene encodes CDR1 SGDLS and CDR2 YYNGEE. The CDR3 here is CASSVGDKGLLNTEAFF. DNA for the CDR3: TGTGCCAGCAGCGTAGGGGACAAGGGGTTACTTAACACTGAAGCTTTCTTT.

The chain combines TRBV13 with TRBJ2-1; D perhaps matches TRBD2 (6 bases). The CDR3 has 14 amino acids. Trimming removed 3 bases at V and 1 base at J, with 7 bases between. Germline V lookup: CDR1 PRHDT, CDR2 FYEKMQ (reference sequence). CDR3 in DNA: TGTGCCAGCAGCTTCCGGGGGTCCTACAATGAGCAGTTCTTC. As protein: CASSFRGSYNEQFF.

The chain's CDR3 is CASSLIEGATQYF. CDR3 DNA: TGTGCCAGCAGCTTAATCGAGGGAGCTACGCAGTATTTT. V and J are TRBV7-9 and TRBJ2-3, with D perhaps TRBD2 (5 bases). Germline V gene sequence: CDR1 SEHNR, CDR2 FQNEAQ (reference sequence). Trimming removed 2 bases at V and 8 bases at J, with 11 bases between. This CDR3 region has 13 residues.

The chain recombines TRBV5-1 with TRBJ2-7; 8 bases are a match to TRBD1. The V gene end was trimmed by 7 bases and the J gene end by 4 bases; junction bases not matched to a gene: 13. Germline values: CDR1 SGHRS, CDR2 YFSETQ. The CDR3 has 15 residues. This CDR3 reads CASYPGGQGFYEQYF. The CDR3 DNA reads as TGCGCCAGCTACCCAGGGGGCCAGGGGTTTTACGAGCAGTACTTC.

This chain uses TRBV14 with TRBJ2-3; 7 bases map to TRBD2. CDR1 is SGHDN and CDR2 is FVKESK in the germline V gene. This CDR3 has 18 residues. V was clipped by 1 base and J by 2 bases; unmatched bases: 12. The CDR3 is CASSQAGIWGGPTDTQYF. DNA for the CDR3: TGTGCCAGCAGCCAAGCTGGAATCTGGGGAGGGCCCACAGATACGCAGTATTTT.

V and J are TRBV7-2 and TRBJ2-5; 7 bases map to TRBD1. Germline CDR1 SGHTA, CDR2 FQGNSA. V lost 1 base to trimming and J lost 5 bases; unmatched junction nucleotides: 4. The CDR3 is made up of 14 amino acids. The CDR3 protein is CASSLGRGSETQYF. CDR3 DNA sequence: TGTGCCAGCAGCTTAGGCAGGGGGAGCGAGACCCAGTACTTC.

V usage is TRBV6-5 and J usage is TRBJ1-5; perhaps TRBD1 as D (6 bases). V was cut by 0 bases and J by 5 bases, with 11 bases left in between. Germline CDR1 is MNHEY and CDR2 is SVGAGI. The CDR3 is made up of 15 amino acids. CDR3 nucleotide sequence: TGTGCCAGCAGTTACTCGAGGGGGGGCGATCAGCCCCAGCATTTT. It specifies CASSYSRGGDQPQHF.

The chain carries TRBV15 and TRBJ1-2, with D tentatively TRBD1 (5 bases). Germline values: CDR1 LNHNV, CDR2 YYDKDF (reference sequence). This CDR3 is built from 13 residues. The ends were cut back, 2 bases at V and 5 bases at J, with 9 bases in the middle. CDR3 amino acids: CATSRRRGYGYTF. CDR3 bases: TGTGCCACCAGCAGACGAAGGGGTTATGGCTACACCTTC.

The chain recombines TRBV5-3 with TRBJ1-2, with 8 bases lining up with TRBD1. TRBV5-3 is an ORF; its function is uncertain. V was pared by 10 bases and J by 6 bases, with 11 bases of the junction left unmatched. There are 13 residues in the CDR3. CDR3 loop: CAGTRGDRNGYTF. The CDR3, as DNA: TGTGCCGGAACGAGGGGGGACAGGAATGGCTACACCTTC.

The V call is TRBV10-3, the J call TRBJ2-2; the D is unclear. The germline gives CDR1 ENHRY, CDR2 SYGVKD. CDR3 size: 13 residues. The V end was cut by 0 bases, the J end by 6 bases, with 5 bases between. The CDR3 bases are TGTGCCATCAGTGAGTCGAGTGCCGGGGAGCTGTTTTTT. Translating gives CAISESSAGELFF.

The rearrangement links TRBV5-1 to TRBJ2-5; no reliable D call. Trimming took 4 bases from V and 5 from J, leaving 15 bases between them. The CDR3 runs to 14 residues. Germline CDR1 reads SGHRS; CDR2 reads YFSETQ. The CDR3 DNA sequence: TGCGCCAGCAGCCCTTCAGGCCAGTGGGAGACCCAGTACTTC. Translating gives CASSPSGQWETQYF.

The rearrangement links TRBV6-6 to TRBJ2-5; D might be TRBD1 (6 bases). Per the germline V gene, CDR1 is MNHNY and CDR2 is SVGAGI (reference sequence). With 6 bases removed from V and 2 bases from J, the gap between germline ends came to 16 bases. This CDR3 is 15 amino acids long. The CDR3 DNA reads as TGTGCCAGCAGAAACAGGGATTATCTACAAGAGACCCAGTACTTC. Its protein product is CASRNRDYLQETQYF.

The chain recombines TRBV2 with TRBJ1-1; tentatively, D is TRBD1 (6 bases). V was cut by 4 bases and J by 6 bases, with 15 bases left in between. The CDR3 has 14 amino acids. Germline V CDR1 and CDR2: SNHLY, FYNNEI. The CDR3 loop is CASSAGTLWAEAFF. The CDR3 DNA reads TGTGCCAGCAGTGCAGGGACACTCTGGGCTGAAGCTTTCTTT.

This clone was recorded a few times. The CDR3 DNA reads as TGTGCCAGCAGTGGTAGCGGGCGCACCGGGGAGCTGTTTTTT. Translation gives CASSGSGRTGELFF. The chain uses TRBV6-1 and TRBJ2-2; the match to TRBD2 covers 7 bases. From germline, CDR1 is MNHNS and CDR2 SASEGT. CDR3 length: 14 amino acids. J gave up 4 bases and V 4 bases, and 3 bases lay outside the gene matches.

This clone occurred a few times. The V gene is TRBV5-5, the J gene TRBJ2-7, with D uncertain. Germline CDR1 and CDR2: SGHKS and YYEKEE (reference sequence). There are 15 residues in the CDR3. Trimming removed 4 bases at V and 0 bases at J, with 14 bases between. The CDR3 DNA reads TGTGCCAGCAGCGAACGCCCGACAAGCTCCTACGAGCAGTACGTC. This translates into CASSERPTSSYEQYV.

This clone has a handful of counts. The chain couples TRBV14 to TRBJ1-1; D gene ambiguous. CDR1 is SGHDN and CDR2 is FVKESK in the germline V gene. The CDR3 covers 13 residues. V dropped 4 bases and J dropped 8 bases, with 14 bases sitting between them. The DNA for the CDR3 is TGTGCCAGCAGCCCACGAACATTCGGGGAAGCTTTCTTT. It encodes CASSPRTFGEAFF.

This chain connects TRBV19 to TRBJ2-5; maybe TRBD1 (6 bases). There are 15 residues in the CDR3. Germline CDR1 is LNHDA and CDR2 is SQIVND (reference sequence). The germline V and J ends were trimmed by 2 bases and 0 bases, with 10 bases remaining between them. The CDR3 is CASSISRGHQETQYF. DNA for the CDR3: TGTGCCAGTAGTATAAGCAGGGGACACCAAGAGACCCAGTACTTC.

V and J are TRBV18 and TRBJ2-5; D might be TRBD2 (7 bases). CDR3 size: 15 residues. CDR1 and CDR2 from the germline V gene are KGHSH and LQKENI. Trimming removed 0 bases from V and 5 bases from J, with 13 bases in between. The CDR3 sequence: CASSPPGGARETQYF. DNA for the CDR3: TGTGCCAGCTCACCACCGGGGGGGGCGCGCGAGACCCAGTACTTC.

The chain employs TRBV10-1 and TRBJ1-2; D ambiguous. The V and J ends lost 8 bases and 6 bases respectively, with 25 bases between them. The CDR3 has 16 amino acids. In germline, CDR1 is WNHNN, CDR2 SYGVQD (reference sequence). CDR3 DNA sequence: TGCGCCAGCGAGCACCCCCAAGGGAGATTACCGGATGGCTACACCTTC. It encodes CASEHPQGRLPDGYTF.

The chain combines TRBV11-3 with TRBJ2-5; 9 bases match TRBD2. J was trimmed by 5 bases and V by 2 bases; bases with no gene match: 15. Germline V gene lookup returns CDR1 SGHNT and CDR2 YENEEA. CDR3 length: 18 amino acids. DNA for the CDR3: TGTGCCAGCAGCTTAAGAAGAACGTCTGGGACTAGCCTGGAGACCCAGTACTTC. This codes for CASSLRRTSGTSLETQYF.

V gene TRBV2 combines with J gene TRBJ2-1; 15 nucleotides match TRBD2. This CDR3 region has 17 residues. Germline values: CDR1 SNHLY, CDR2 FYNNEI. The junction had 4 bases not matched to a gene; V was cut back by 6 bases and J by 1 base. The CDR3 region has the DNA TGTGCCAGCAGCGCGGGACTAGCGGGAGGATCCTACAATGAGCAGTTCTTC. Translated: CASSAGLAGGSYNEQFF. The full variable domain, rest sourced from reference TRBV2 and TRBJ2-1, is EPEVTQTPSHQVTQMGQEVILRCVPISNHLYFYWYRQILGQKVEFLVSFYNNEISEKSEIFDDQFSVERPDGSNFTLKIRSTKLEDSAMYFCASSAGLAGGSYNEQFFGPGTRLTVL.

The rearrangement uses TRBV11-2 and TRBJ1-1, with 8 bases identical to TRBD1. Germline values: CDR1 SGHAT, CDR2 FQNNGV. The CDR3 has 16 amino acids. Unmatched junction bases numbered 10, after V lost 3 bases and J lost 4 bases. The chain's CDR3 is CASSFQGAGFGTEAFF. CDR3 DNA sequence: TGTGCCAGCAGCTTCCAGGGGGCCGGGTTTGGCACTGAAGCTTTCTTT. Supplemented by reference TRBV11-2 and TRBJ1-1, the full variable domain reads EAGVAQSPRYKIIEKRQSVAFWCNPISGHATLYWYQQILGQGPKLLIQFQNNGVVDDSQLPKDRFSAERLKGVDSTLKIQPAKLEDSAVYLCASSFQGAGFGTEAFFGQGTRLTVV.

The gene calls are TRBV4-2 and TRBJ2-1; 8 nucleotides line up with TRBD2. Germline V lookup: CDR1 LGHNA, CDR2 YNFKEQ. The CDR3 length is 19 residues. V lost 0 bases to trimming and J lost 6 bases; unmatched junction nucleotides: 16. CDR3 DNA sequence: TGTGCCAGCAGCCAAGATCTGGGAACTCGGGAGCGGGAGCCCAATGAGCAGTTCTTC. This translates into CASSQDLGTREREPNEQFF.

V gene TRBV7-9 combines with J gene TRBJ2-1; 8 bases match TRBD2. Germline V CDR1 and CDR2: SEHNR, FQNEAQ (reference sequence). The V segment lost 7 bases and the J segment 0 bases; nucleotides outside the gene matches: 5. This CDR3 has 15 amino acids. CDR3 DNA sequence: TGTGCCAGCATTAAGCGGGAGTTCTCCTACAATGAGCAGTTCTTC. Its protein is CASIKREFSYNEQFF. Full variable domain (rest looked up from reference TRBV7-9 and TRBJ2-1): DTGVSQNPRHKITKRGQNVTFRCDPISEHNRLYWYRQTLGQGPEFLTYFQNEAQLEKSRLLSDRFSAERPKGSFSTLEIQRTEQGDSAMYLCASIKREFSYNEQFFGPGTRLTVL.